These T cell receptor beta chains were read from a single sample in a study of Graves' ophthalmopathy and Graves' hyperthyroidism. TCRdb analysed the multiplex PCR reads with MiXCR anew, one entry per CDR3 protein. The profile shows more than 150,000 distinct CDR3 sequences, 30% to 45% of them singletons. The sample taken for sequencing was peripheral blood. The receptors stem from a woman in her forties with Graves' ophthalmopathy. Each CDR3 is given with its conserved first and last residue. A D gene is named only where the DNA matches it firmly. Clone size is shown for a subset of rows, as once, few, many or a class of expanded clone.

clone size | D gene | CDR3 length | J gene | V gene | CDR3 protein | CDR3 DNA
many | TRBD1 | 13 | TRBJ2-7 | TRBV30 | CAWDPGQSYEQYF | TGTGCCTGGGACCCGGGACAGAGCTACGAGCAGTACTTC
many | - | 12 | TRBJ1-2 | TRBV28 | CASSLPARGYTF | TGTGCCAGCAGTTTACCGGCGCGGGGCTACACCTTC
many | - | 14 | TRBJ2-7 | TRBV27 | CASGPDSGVSEQYF | TGTGCCAGTGGTCCAGATTCGGGAGTCAGCGAGCAGTACTTC
many | TRBD1 | 15 | TRBJ1-5 | TRBV2 | CASSEPTGRNQPQHF | TGTGCCAGCAGTGAACCGACAGGGCGCAATCAGCCCCAGCATTTT
many | TRBD1 | 15 | TRBJ1-5 | TRBV28 | CASSPPGTANQPQHF | TGTGCCAGCAGTCCCCCAGGGACAGCCAATCAGCCCCAGCATTTT
- | - | 12 | TRBJ1-2 | TRBV24-1 | CATSGPGSGYTF | TGTGCCACCAGTGGACCGGGTAGTGGCTACACCTTC
many | - | 14 | TRBJ1-2 | TRBV18 | CASSPTGPNYGYTF | TGTGCCAGCTCACCAACAGGCCCGAACTATGGCTACACCTTC
once | - | 12 | TRBJ1-1 | TRBV28 | CASRTQGLEAFF | TGTGCCAGCAGAACTCAGGGCTTAGAAGCTTTCTTT
- | - | 13 | TRBJ2-7 | TRBV6-5 | CASSSHPASGQYF | TGTGCCAGCAGTTCCCATCCTGCTTCGGGGCAGTACTTC
many | - | 12 | TRBJ2-7 | TRBV14 | CASSQVGYEQYF | TGTGCCAGCAGCCAAGTGGGTTACGAGCAGTACTTC
many | - | 14 | TRBJ1-1 | TRBV25-1 | CASSVTGLSSEAFF | TGTGCCAGCAGTGTGACAGGACTGTCTTCTGAAGCTTTCTTT
- | - | 14 | TRBJ2-6 | TRBV6-1 | CASSEETGANVLTF | TGTGCCAGCAGTGAAGAAACTGGGGCCAACGTCCTGACTTTC
- | - | 13 | TRBJ2-7 | TRBV7-6 | CASSIIIGTEQYF | TGTGCCAGCAGTATAATAATAGGAACCGAGCAGTACTTC
- | - | 15 | TRBJ1-3 | TRBV6-1 | CASSDFAGTGNTIYF | TGTGCCAGCAGTGATTTCGCAGGGACTGGAAACACCATATATTTT
many | - | 15 | TRBJ1-6 | TRBV6-5 | CASSYLQGQDSPLHF | TGTGCCAGCAGTTACCTGCAGGGTCAGGATTCACCCCTCCACTTT
- | TRBD2 | 14 | TRBJ2-7 | TRBV28 | CASTPGGSGDEQYF | TGTGCCAGCACTCCGGGGGGTTCAGGTGACGAGCAGTACTTC
many | - | 15 | TRBJ1-6 | TRBV2 | CASSGITGHNSPLHF | TGTGCCAGCAGCGGCATTACAGGGCATAATTCACCCCTCCACTTT
many | - | 14 | TRBJ2-7 | TRBV4-3 | CASGGRQGGYEQYF | TGCGCCAGCGGTGGACGACAGGGAGGCTACGAGCAGTACTTC
many | - | 16 | TRBJ1-2 | TRBV4-1 | CASSQVSGIWNYGYTF | TGCGCCAGCAGCCAAGTATCAGGAATATGGAATTATGGCTACACCTTC
few | - | 17 | TRBJ2-2 | TRBV6-1 | CASRQRSLGANTGELFF | TGTGCCAGCAGGCAGAGGTCACTCGGGGCGAACACCGGGGAGCTGTTTTTT
once | TRBD2 | 13 | TRBJ2-7 | TRBV20-1 | CSARAAGGYEQYF | TGCAGTGCTAGAGCGGCGGGAGGCTACGAGCAGTACTTC
- | TRBD2 | 17 | TRBJ2-5 | TRBV28 | CASSSSGLAGAQETQYF | TGTGCCAGCAGTTCCTCGGGACTAGCGGGAGCACAAGAGACCCAGTACTTC
many | - | 18 | TRBJ2-6 | TRBV7-2 | CASSLAPTGWAGANVLTF | TGTGCCAGCAGCTTAGCACCTACGGGTTGGGCTGGGGCCAACGTCCTGACTTTC
many | TRBD1 | 13 | TRBJ1-5 | TRBV12-3/TRBV12-4 | CASRSTTGGPQHF | TGTGCCAGCAGATCTACGACAGGGGGGCCCCAGCATTTT
many | - | 11 | TRBJ1-2 | TRBV6-2/TRBV6-3 | CASSYQGSYTF | TGTGCCAGCAGTTACCAGGGGAGCTACACCTTC
once | TRBD2 | 16 | TRBJ2-5 | TRBV6-5 | CASSYSGGSPQETQYF | TGTGCCAGCAGTTACTCGGGCGGGAGTCCCCAAGAGACCCAGTACTTC
- | TRBD2 | 16 | TRBJ2-7 | TRBV6-2/TRBV6-3 | CASSYTSASGTDEQYF | TGTGCCAGCAGTTACACCTCCGCTAGCGGAACCGACGAGCAGTACTTC